This T cell receptor (beta chain) is from a study of T cell repertoires in cytomegalovirus infection. The overall study: Both CMV infection and a matching HLA type were indicated by public TCR beta signatures. Findings and caveats of the study: The ex vivo response was dominated by HLA-C-restricted CMV-specific TCR beta clonotypes. Cumulative public TCR beta family frequency identified CMV carriers with the relevant HLA.

Germline CDR1 and CDR2: SGDLS and YYNGEE. The CDR3 extends over 16 amino acids. V gave up 0 bases and J gave up 8 bases, with 18 bases separating them. TCRdb reprocessed the reads with MiXCR, giving one entry per CDR3 protein. Among 600,000 to 800,000 distinct CDR3 sequences listed, less than 25% were seen once. This clonotype appeared a few times. What it recognizes is unknown. The V gene is TRBV9, the J gene TRBJ2-1; weak D call: TRBD2 (5 bases). The sample consisted of CD8+ T cells from PBMCs. This TCR derives from a human donor in good health (CMV status not recorded). Some clones in this sample may be carry-over from other donors' samples. CDR3 DNA sequence: TGTGCCAGCAGCGTAGGGAGAGCGGCCTCTGGGTATGAGCAGTTCTTC. It translates to CASSVGRAASGYEQFF.